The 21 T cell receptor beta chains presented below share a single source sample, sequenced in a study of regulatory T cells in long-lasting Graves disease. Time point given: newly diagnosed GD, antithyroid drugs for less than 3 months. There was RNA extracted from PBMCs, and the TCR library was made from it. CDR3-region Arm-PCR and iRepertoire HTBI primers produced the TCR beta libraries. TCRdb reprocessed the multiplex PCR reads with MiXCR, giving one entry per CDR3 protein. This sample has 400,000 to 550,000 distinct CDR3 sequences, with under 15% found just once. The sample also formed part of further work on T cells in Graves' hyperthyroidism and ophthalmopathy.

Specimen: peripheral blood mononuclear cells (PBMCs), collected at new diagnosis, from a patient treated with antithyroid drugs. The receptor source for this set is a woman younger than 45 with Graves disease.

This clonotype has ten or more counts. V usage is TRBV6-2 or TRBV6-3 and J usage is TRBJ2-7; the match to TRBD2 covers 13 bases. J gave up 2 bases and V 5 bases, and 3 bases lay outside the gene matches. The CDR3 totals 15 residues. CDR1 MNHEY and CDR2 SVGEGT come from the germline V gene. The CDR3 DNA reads TGTGCCAGCAGTCAGACTAGCGGGGGGCCCTACGAGCAGTACTTC. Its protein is CASSQTSGGPYEQYF.

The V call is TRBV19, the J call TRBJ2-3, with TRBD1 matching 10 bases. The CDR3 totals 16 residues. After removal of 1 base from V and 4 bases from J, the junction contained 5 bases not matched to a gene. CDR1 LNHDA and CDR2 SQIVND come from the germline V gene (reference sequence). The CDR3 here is CASSIGQGAGADTQYF. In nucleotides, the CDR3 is TGTGCCAGTAGTATAGGACAGGGGGCAGGGGCAGATACGCAGTATTTT.

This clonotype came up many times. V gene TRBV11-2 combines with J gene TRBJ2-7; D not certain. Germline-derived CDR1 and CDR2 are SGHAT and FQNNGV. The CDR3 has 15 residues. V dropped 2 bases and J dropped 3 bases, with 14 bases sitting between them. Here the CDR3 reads CASSLPRVAVYEQYF. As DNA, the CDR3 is TGTGCCAGCAGCTTACCCCGGGTAGCTGTCTACGAGCAGTACTTC.

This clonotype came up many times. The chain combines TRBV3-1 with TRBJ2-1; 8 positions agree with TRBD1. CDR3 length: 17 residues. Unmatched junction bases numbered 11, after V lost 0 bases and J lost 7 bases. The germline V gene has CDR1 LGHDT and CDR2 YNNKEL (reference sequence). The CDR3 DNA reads TGTGCCAGCAGCCAAGAACTGGACAGGGCCTCAGGGAATGAGCAGTTCTTC. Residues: CASSQELDRASGNEQFF.

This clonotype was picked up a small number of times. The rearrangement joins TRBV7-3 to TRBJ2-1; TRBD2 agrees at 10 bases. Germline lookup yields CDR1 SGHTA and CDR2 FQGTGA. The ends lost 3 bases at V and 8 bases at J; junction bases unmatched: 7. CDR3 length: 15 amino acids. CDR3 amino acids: CASSLLAGDPHEQFF. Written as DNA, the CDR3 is TGTGCCAGCAGCTTGCTAGCGGGAGATCCCCATGAGCAGTTCTTC. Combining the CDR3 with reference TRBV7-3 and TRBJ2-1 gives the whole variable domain GAGVSQTPSNKVTEKGKYVELRCDPISGHTALYWYRQSLGQGPEFLIYFQGTGAADDSGLPNDRFFAVRPEGSVSTLKIQRTERGDSAVYLCASSLLAGDPHEQFFGPGTRLTVL.

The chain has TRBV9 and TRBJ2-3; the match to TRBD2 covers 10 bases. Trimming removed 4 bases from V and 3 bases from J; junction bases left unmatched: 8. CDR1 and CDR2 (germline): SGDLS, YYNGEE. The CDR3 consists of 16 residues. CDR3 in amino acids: CASSPPAGGRTDTQYF. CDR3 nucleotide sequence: TGTGCCAGCAGCCCACCAGCGGGAGGGCGAACAGATACGCAGTATTTT.

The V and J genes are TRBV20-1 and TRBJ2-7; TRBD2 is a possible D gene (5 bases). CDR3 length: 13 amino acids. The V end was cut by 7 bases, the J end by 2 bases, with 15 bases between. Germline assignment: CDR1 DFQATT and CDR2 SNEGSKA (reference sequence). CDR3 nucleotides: TGCAGTGTTATGTGGGAGCAAACCTACGAGCAGTACTTC. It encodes CSVMWEQTYEQYF.

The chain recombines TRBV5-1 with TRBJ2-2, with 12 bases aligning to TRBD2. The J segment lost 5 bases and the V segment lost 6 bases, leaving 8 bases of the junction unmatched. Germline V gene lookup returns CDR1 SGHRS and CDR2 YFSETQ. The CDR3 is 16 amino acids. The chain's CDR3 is CASTLTSGRSTGELFF. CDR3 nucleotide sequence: TGCGCCAGCACCCTGACTAGCGGGAGAAGTACCGGGGAGCTGTTTTTT.

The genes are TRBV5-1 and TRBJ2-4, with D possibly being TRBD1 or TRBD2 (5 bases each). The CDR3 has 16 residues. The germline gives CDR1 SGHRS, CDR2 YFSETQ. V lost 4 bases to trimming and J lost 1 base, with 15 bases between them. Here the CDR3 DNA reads TGCGCCAGCAGCACGGGACGGATATGGGCCAAAAACATTCAGTACTTC. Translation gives CASSTGRIWAKNIQYF.

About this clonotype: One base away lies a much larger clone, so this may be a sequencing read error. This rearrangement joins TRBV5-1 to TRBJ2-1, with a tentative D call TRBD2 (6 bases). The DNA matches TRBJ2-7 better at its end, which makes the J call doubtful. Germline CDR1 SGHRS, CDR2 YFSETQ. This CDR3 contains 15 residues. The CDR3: CASSWDFYSYNEQYF. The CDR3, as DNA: TGCGCCAGCAGCTGGGACTTCTACTCCTACAATGAGCAGTACTTC.

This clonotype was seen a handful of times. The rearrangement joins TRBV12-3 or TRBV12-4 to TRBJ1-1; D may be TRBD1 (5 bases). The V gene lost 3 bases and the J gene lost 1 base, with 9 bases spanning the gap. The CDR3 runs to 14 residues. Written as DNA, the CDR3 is TGTGCCAGCAGTTTTCGGGGGGAGAACACTGAAGCTTTCTTT. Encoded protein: CASSFRGENTEAFF.

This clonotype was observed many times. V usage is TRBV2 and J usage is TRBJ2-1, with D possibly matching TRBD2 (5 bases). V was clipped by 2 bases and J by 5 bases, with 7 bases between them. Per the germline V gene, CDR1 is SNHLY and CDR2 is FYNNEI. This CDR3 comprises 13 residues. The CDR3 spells CASSELRDNEQFF. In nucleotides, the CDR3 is TGTGCCAGCAGTGAATTGAGGGACAATGAGCAGTTCTTC. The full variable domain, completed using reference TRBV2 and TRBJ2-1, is EPEVTQTPSHQVTQMGQEVILRCVPISNHLYFYWYRQILGQKVEFLVSFYNNEISEKSEIFDDQFSVERPDGSNFTLKIRSTKLEDSAMYFCASSELRDNEQFFGPGTRLTVL.

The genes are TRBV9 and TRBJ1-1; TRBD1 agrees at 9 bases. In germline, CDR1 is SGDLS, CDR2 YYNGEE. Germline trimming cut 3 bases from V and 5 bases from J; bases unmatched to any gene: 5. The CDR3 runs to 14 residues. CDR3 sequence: CASSGYRGRTEAFF. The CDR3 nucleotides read TGTGCCAGCAGCGGATACAGGGGGCGAACTGAAGCTTTCTTT.

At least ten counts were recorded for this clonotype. CDR3 amino acids: CASSQDRQEEQYF. The CDR3 DNA reads TGCGCCAGCAGCCAAGATCGTCAGGAAGAGCAGTACTTC. The chain links TRBV4-1 to TRBJ2-7; D not resolved. Trimming removed 0 bases from V and 7 bases from J, with 10 bases in between. The CDR3 length is 13 residues. CDR1 MGHRA and CDR2 YSYEKL come from the germline V gene.

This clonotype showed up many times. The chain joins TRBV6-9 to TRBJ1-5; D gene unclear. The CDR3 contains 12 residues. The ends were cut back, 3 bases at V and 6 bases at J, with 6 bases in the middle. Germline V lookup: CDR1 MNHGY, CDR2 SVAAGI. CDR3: CASSYVLQPQHF. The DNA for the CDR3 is TGTGCCAGCAGTTACGTCCTTCAGCCCCAGCATTTT.

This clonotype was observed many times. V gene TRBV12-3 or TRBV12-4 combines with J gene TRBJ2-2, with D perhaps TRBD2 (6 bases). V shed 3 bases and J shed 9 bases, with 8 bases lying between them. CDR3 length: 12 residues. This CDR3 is CASSFGGRELFF. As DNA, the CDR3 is TGTGCCAGCAGTTTTGGGGGGAGGGAGCTGTTTTTT.

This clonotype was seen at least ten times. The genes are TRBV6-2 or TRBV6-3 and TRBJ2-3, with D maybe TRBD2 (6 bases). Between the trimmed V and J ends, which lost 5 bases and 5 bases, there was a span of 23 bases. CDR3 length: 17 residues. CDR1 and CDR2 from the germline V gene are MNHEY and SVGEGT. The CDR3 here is CASSEAGGTPGKDTQYF. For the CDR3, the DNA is TGTGCCAGCAGTGAAGCGGGCGGGACCCCTGGGAAAGATACGCAGTATTTT.

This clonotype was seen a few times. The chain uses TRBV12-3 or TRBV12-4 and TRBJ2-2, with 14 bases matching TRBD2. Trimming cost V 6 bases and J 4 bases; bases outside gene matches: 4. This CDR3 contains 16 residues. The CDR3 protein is CASSPGLAGVTGELFF. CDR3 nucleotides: TGTGCCAGCAGCCCGGGACTAGCGGGAGTCACCGGGGAGCTGTTTTTT.

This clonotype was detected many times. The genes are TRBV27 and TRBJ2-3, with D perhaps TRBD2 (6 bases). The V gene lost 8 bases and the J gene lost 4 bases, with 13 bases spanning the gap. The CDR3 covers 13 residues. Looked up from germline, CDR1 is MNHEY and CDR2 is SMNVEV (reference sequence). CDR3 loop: CASRRLESDTQYF. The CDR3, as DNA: TGTGCCAGCCGCAGACTAGAGTCAGATACGCAGTATTTT.

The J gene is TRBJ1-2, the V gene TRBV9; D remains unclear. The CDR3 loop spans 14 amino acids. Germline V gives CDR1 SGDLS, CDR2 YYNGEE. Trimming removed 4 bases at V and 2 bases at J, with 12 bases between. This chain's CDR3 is CASSRQKANYGYTF. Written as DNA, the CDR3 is TGTGCCAGCAGCCGCCAAAAGGCGAACTATGGCTACACCTTC. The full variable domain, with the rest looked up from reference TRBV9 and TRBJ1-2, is DSGVTQTPKHLITATGQRVTLRCSPRSGDLSVYWYQQSLDQGLQFLIQYYNGEERAKGNILERFSAQQFPDLHSELNLSSLELGDSALYFCASSRQKANYGYTFGSGTRLTVV.

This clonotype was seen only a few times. CDR3 in amino acids: CASKGLVIKGTGELFF. The CDR3 region has the DNA TGTGCCAGTAAGGGACTAGTAATAAAAGGCACCGGGGAGCTGTTTTTT. The chain has TRBV27 and TRBJ2-2; 8 positions agree with TRBD2. The CDR3 spans 16 residues. Unmatched junction bases numbered 13, after V lost 9 bases and J lost 4 bases. Germline values: CDR1 MNHEY, CDR2 SMNVEV (reference sequence).